These 27 T cell receptor beta chains originate from one sample sequenced in a study of blood T cells in healthy people across ages. Then a second PCR, running roughly 7 to 11 cycles, was carried out with a sample-barcoded 5' primer and a J-beta primer mix. TCRdb re-called the 5' RACE reads with MiXCR, one entry per CDR3 protein. The profile shows roughly 1,800,000 distinct CDR3 sequences, approximately 50% of them singletons. Sequencing was performed on blood. All receptors come from a woman between 40 and 50 years old in good health.

This sequence joins TRBV7-2 and TRBJ2-3, with 10 bases lining up with TRBD2. Per the germline V gene, CDR1 is SGHTA and CDR2 is FQGNSA. Trimming cost V 0 bases and J 1 base; bases outside gene matches: 4. This CDR3 has 17 residues. The chain's CDR3 is CASSLARTSGGTDTQYF. Written as DNA, the CDR3 is TGTGCCAGCAGCTTAGCGAGGACTAGCGGTGGCACAGATACGCAGTATTTT.

There are a few counts of this clonotype. The chain links TRBV11-2 to TRBJ2-7; D might be TRBD2 (6 bases). Germline values: CDR1 SGHAT, CDR2 FQNNGV. The CDR3 spans 18 residues. V lost 0 bases and J lost 0, with 18 bases in between. The DNA of the CDR3 is TGTGCCAGCAGCTTAGAGGCGGGGTCGGCGGTTTCCTCCTACGAGCAGTACTTC. Translation: CASSLEAGSAVSSYEQYF.

DNA of the CDR3: TGTGCCACCAGCATCAAAGGACGCGCTGAGCAGTTCTTC. This translates into CATSIKGRAEQFF. The rearrangement links TRBV15 to TRBJ2-1, with D hard to call. V lost 4 bases and J 9 bases, leaving 13 bases between the germline ends. Germline V gene data show CDR1 as LNHNV and CDR2 as YYDKDF (reference sequence). The length of the CDR3 is 13 residues.

This clonotype was recorded a few times. The chain uses TRBV7-2 and TRBJ2-3, with D perhaps matching TRBD2 (5 bases). The CDR3 runs 16 residues. V was shortened by 0 bases and J by 0 bases, with 10 bases between the two germline ends. CDR1 is SGHTA, CDR2 FQGNSA, per germline. This CDR3 reads CASSLASGVSTDTQYF. In DNA, the CDR3 is TGTGCCAGCAGCTTAGCTTCCGGGGTCAGCACAGATACGCAGTATTTT.

The chain joins TRBV6-2 or TRBV6-3 to TRBJ2-6; D is possibly TRBD1 (6 bases). Germline assignment: CDR1 MNHEY and CDR2 SVGEGT. V lost 1 base and J lost 5, with 18 bases in between. The CDR3 covers 18 residues. CDR3 sequence: CASSYYQGGIARANVLTF. CDR3 DNA: TGTGCCAGCAGTTACTATCAAGGGGGTATCGCGAGGGCCAACGTCCTGACTTTC.

The rearrangement links TRBV4-2 to TRBJ1-2, with D possibly matching TRBD1 (5 bases). Germline-derived CDR1 and CDR2 are LGHNA and YNFKEQ. V lost 0 bases and J 0 bases, leaving 5 bases between the germline ends. The CDR3 length is 14 residues. The CDR3 region is CASSQEGPNYGYTF. The DNA of the CDR3 is TGTGCCAGCAGCCAAGAGGGGCCTAACTATGGCTACACCTTC.

The CDR3 nucleotides read TGTGCCAGCAGTTTTGTGTCCGGGGGTGCCTTCCAAGAGACCCAGTACTTC. Translation gives CASSFVSGGAFQETQYF. The chain recombines TRBV28 with TRBJ2-5; TRBD2 might be the D (6 bases). The CDR3 has 17 amino acids. The germline gives CDR1 MDHEN, CDR2 SYDVKM. Trimming took off 3 bases at V and 1 base at J, with 18 bases between the two ends.

The J gene is TRBJ1-5, the V gene TRBV7-2; no definite D call. This CDR3 has 12 amino acids. V was pared by 4 bases and J by 7 bases, with 8 bases between. Germline V lookup: CDR1 SGHTA, CDR2 FQGNSA. CDR3 nucleotides: TGTGCCAGCAGCTCTGAACAACAGCCCCAGCATTTT. This translates into CASSSEQQPQHF.

This chain connects TRBV9 to TRBJ2-1; 9 nucleotides align to TRBD2. The length of the CDR3 is 17 residues. The V gene end was trimmed by 0 bases and the J gene end by 8 bases; junction bases not matched to a gene: 12. CDR1 is SGDLS and CDR2 is YYNGEE in the germline V gene. CDR3 loop: CASSVGVAGAVTDEQFF. As DNA, the CDR3 is TGTGCCAGCAGCGTAGGGGTAGCGGGGGCCGTCACGGATGAGCAGTTCTTC.

The CDR3 protein is CASSDGRLGGYTF. CDR3 bases: TGTGCCAGCAGTGACGGACGGCTCGGTGGCTACACCTTC. This chain joins TRBV6-5 and TRBJ1-2; D gene ambiguous. The germline V gene has CDR1 MNHEY and CDR2 SVGAGI. The CDR3 spans 13 residues. Deletions cut 5 bases from V and 7 bases from J, with 14 bases between.

This clonotype was observed a few times. The J gene is TRBJ2-3, the V gene TRBV7-2, with D maybe TRBD2 (5 bases). Germline-derived CDR1 and CDR2 are SGHTA and FQGNSA. The CDR3 runs 14 residues. V was clipped by 5 bases and J by 8 bases, with 17 bases between them. The CDR3 DNA sequence: TGTGCCAGCAGCCGTGTGGGTGCGGCGGGTACGCAGTATTTT. Protein product: CASSRVGAAGTQYF.

This clonotype was counted a few times. The CDR3 DNA is TGCGCCAGCAGTAACGAGGGGCCAGGGCACGGCTACACCTTC. Translated: CASSNEGPGHGYTF. This chain links TRBV5-1 with TRBJ1-2; tentative D call: TRBD1 (5 bases). Trimming took off 5 bases at V and 8 bases at J, with 19 bases between the two ends. This CDR3 is built from 14 residues. Germline loops: CDR1 SGHRS, CDR2 YFSETQ.

The gene calls are TRBV10-3 and TRBJ2-1; 11 bases agree with TRBD1. CDR1 is ENHRY and CDR2 is SYGVKD in the germline V gene. The CDR3 has 15 residues. Losses at the gene ends were 2 bases for V and 10 bases for J; bases not matched to a gene: 7. The CDR3 region is CAISEGDRGSKEQFF. For the CDR3, the DNA is TGTGCCATCAGTGAGGGGGACAGGGGGTCAAAAGAGCAGTTCTTC.

The J gene is TRBJ2-1, the V gene TRBV7-2; D is unclear. Trimming pared 5 bases from V and 6 bases from J, leaving 14 bases between. Germline assignment: CDR1 SGHTA and CDR2 FQGNSA. The CDR3 runs to 14 residues. The DNA of the CDR3 is TGTGCCAGCAGCCCGGACCCCCTCAGCAATGAGCAGTTCTTC. Translated, it gives CASSPDPLSNEQFF. Variable domain in full (rest from reference TRBV7-2 and TRBJ2-1): GAGVSQSPSNKVTEKGKDVELRCDPISGHTALYWYRQSLGQGLEFLIYFQGNSAPDKSGLPSDRFSAERTGGSVSTLTIQRTQQEDSAVYLCASSPDPLSNEQFFGPGTRLTVL.

The chain joins TRBV6-5 to TRBJ2-1; weak D call: TRBD2 (5 bases). CDR1 MNHEY and CDR2 SVGAGI come from the germline V gene. V gave up 7 bases and J gave up 9 bases, with 16 bases separating them. This CDR3 contains 13 residues. CDR3 loop: CASKVSGKGEQFF. The DNA of the CDR3 is TGTGCCAGCAAGGTGTCCGGGAAAGGTGAGCAGTTCTTC.

There are a few counts of this clonotype. The chain couples TRBV4-2 to TRBJ2-3; 10 bases are shared with TRBD1. The CDR3 length is 16 residues. The germline CDR1 and CDR2 sequences are LGHNA and YNFKEQ. V lost 3 bases, J lost 2 bases, and 5 bases stayed unmatched. In DNA, the CDR3 is TGTGCCAGCAGCCAGGCGGGACAGGGGAACACAGATACGCAGTATTTT. This encodes CASSQAGQGNTDTQYF.

The rearrangement links TRBV6-2 or TRBV6-3 to TRBJ2-5, with no clear D. Deletions cut 0 bases from V and 0 bases from J, with 5 bases between. This CDR3 region has 14 residues. Germline V gene data show CDR1 as MNHEY and CDR2 as SVGEGT. The CDR3 reads CASSYSRYQETQYF. As DNA, the CDR3 is TGTGCCAGCAGTTACTCCAGGTACCAAGAGACCCAGTACTTC.

This chain links TRBV21-1 with TRBJ1-5; TRBD1 is taken as the D call from the table, unchecked against the DNA. TRBV21-1 is an annotated pseudogene. The CDR3 runs to 15 residues. CDR3 region: CASRSKGQGRKPQHF. The CDR3 DNA sequence: TGTGCCAGCCGAAGTAAAGGACAGGGACGAAAGCCCCAGCATTTT.

V is TRBV11-2 and J is TRBJ2-1; 8 bases are shared with TRBD2. Germline V lookup: CDR1 SGHAT, CDR2 FQNNGV. The junction had 1 base not matched to a gene; V was cut back by 3 bases and J by 6 bases. The CDR3 consists of 13 residues. The CDR3 DNA reads TGTGCCAGCAGCTTCGGACTAGCCAATGAGCAGTTCTTC. Amino acid sequence: CASSFGLANEQFF.

This clonotype was seen more than once but under ten times. The chain uses TRBV27 and TRBJ2-7; the D is unclear. Germline V gene data show CDR1 as MNHEY and CDR2 as SMNVEV (reference sequence). V lost 6 bases and J 1 base, leaving 13 bases between the germline ends. This CDR3 comprises 14 residues. CDR3 loop: CASSRQPPSYEQYF. CDR3 coding DNA: TGTGCCAGCAGCCGACAACCCCCTTCCTACGAGCAGTACTTC.

This clonotype was detected a few times. The V gene is TRBV20-1, the J gene TRBJ2-3; the D is unclear. Trimming left V 7 bases short and J 8 bases short, with 10 bases between. The CDR3 is 10 amino acids. Germline values: CDR1 DFQATT, CDR2 SNEGSKA (reference sequence). The CDR3 region is CSVRLSTQYF. In DNA form, the CDR3 reads TGCAGTGTTCGCTTGAGTACGCAGTATTTT.

CDR3: CASTPGTAASYEQYF. DNA of the CDR3: TGTGCCAGCACCCCCGGGACAGCTGCCTCCTACGAGCAGTACTTC. The chain has TRBV28 and TRBJ2-7, with TRBD1 matching 7 bases. This CDR3 comprises 15 residues. Germline V gene data show CDR1 as MDHEN and CDR2 as SYDVKM. V shed 7 bases, J shed 0 bases, and the junction held 9 bases outside the gene matches. The variable domain in full, with the rest retrieved from reference TRBV28 and TRBJ2-7, is DVKVTQSSRYLVKRTGEKVFLECVQDMDHENMFWYRQDPGLGLRLIYFSYDVKMKEKGDIPEGYSVSREKKERFSLILESASTNQTSMYLCASTPGTAASYEQYFGPGTRLTVT.

The V gene is TRBV29-1, the J gene TRBJ1-2, with D maybe TRBD1 (6 bases). The CDR3 extends over 12 amino acids. Germline V gives CDR1 SQVTM, CDR2 ANQGSEA. The germline V and J ends were trimmed by 7 bases and 8 bases, with 17 bases remaining between them. The CDR3 sequence is CSAGQSTEGYTF. CDR3 bases: TGCAGCGCCGGACAGTCTACGGAAGGCTACACCTTC.

This clonotype was seen repeatedly, ten times or more. V is TRBV29-1 and J is TRBJ2-5; D unresolved. CDR1 is SQVTM, CDR2 ANQGSEA, per germline. The length of the CDR3 is 12 residues. Trimming cost V 1 base and J 5 bases, with 8 bases left between them. Here the CDR3 reads CSVEGSPETQYF. The DNA of the CDR3 is TGCAGCGTTGAAGGTTCGCCCGAGACCCAGTACTTC.

This clonotype appeared a few times. V gene TRBV7-2 combines with J gene TRBJ2-4; 7 bases match TRBD1. CDR3 size: 15 residues. Trimming cost V 3 bases and J 4 bases; bases outside gene matches: 6. Germline values: CDR1 SGHTA, CDR2 FQGNSA. The chain's CDR3 is CASSFNPGQKNIQYF. In DNA, the CDR3 is TGTGCCAGCAGCTTTAACCCGGGACAGAAAAACATTCAGTACTTC.

Comments on this clonotype: One junction end does not reproduce the germline sequence, and a read error may be involved. This chain uses TRBV7-2 with TRBJ2-5; TRBD1 agrees at 8 bases. This CDR3 is 13 amino acids long. CDR1 and CDR2 from the germline V gene are SGHTA and FQGNSA. The CDR3 spells CASSSQGGTEQYF. The CDR3 DNA reads TGTGCCAGCAGCTCACAGGGGGGAACGGAGCAGTACTTT.

This chain connects TRBV7-8 to TRBJ2-5, with 7 bases lining up with TRBD1. Germline CDR1 and CDR2: SGHVS and FQNEAQ. There are 11 residues in the CDR3. With V trimmed by 6 bases and J by 13 bases, 8 bases remained unmatched. The CDR3 sequence: CASRSTGVAYF. CDR3 sequence (DNA): TGTGCCAGCAGATCTACAGGGGTCGCGTACTTC.